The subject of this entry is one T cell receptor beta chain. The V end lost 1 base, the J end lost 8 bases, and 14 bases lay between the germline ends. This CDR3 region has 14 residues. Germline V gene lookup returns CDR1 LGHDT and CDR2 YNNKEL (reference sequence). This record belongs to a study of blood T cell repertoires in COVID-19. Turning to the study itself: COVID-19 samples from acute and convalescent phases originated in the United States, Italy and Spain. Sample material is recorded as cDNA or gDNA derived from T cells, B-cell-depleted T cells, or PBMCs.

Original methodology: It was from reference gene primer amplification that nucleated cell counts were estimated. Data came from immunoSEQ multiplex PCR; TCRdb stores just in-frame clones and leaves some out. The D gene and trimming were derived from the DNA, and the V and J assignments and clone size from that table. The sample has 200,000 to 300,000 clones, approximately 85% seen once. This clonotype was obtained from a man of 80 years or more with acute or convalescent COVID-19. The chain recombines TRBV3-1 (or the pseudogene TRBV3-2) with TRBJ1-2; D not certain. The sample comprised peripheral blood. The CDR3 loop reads CASSQVRVGGGYTF. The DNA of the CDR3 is TGTGCCAGCAGCCAAGTGAGGGTGGGAGGCGGCTACACCTTC.